The rows below give T cell receptor beta chains drawn from one sample of a study of CD8 T cells in ankylosing spondylitis. TCRdb analysed the 5' RACE reads with MiXCR anew, one entry per CDR3 protein. The data show almost 400,000 distinct CDR3 sequences, about 22% seen once. What was sequenced was blood, either unsorted or a sorted T cell fraction (not recorded which). These receptors were taken from a male donor with ankylosing spondylitis. Each CDR3 is given with its conserved first and last residue. The order of the fields is D gene, J gene, clone size, V gene, CDR3 protein, CDR3 DNA. D genes are given only for firm matches. For some rows the clone size is stated as once, few or many, or as a class when expanded; others skip it.

D gene: NA
J gene: TRBJ1-2
clone size: NA
V gene: TRBV28
CDR3 protein: CASSLIYRDIESYTF
CDR3 DNA: TGTGCCAGCAGTTTAATTTACAGGGACATCGAAAGCTACACCTTC

D gene: TRBD1
J gene: TRBJ1-1
clone size: few
V gene: TRBV5-1
CDR3 protein: CASTPGRGPNTEAFF
CDR3 DNA: TGCGCCAGCACCCCGGGGAGGGGGCCGAACACTGAAGCTTTCTTT

D gene: TRBD1
J gene: TRBJ2-5
clone size: NA
V gene: TRBV19
CDR3 protein: CASSILGQGRETQYF
CDR3 DNA: TGTGCCAGTAGTATTTTGGGACAGGGGAGGGAGACCCAGTACTTC

D gene: NA
J gene: TRBJ2-7
clone size: NA
V gene: TRBV4-3
CDR3 protein: CASSHPGLEQYF
CDR3 DNA: TGCGCCAGCAGCCATCCGGGACTTGAGCAGTACTTC

D gene: NA
J gene: TRBJ1-1
clone size: few
V gene: TRBV7-8
CDR3 protein: CASSLLGGQPNMNTEAFF
CDR3 DNA: TGTGCCAGCAGCTTACTGGGAGGACAGCCTAATATGAACACTGAAGCTTTCTTT

D gene: TRBD1
J gene: TRBJ1-3
clone size: once
V gene: TRBV5-6
CDR3 protein: CASSSTGGTGNTIYF
CDR3 DNA: TGTGCCAGCAGCAGTACAGGGGGCACGGGAAACACCATATATTTT

D gene: NA
J gene: TRBJ2-7
clone size: NA
V gene: TRBV20-1
CDR3 protein: CSALQGGSSYEQYF
CDR3 DNA: TGCAGTGCCCTCCAAGGCGGTTCCTCCTACGAGCAGTACTTC

D gene: NA
J gene: TRBJ1-1
clone size: few
V gene: TRBV10-3
CDR3 protein: CAISESWGAMNTEAFF
CDR3 DNA: TGTGCCATCAGTGAGAGTTGGGGGGCCATGAACACTGAAGCTTTCTTT

D gene: NA
J gene: TRBJ2-2
clone size: NA
V gene: TRBV20-1
CDR3 protein: CSARSTGELFF
CDR3 DNA: TGCAGTGCTAGATCCACCGGGGAGCTGTTTTTT

D gene: NA
J gene: TRBJ2-1
clone size: NA
V gene: TRBV9
CDR3 protein: CASSGPGLYNEQFF
CDR3 DNA: TGTGCCAGCAGCGGCCCGGGACTGTACAATGAGCAGTTCTTC

D gene: TRBD1
J gene: TRBJ2-3
clone size: NA
V gene: TRBV7-9
CDR3 protein: CASSYRQGHTDTQYF
CDR3 DNA: TGTGCCAGCAGCTACCGACAGGGGCACACAGATACGCAGTATTTT

D gene: NA
J gene: TRBJ2-1
clone size: few
V gene: TRBV20-1
CDR3 protein: CSARAFGGYNEQFF
CDR3 DNA: TGCAGTGCTAGAGCATTCGGGGGATACAATGAGCAGTTCTTC

D gene: NA
J gene: TRBJ2-7
clone size: NA
V gene: TRBV9
CDR3 protein: CASSPPGDAYEQYF
CDR3 DNA: TGTGCCAGCAGCCCCCCCGGAGACGCCTACGAGCAGTACTTC

D gene: NA
J gene: TRBJ2-7
clone size: many
V gene: TRBV29-1
CDR3 protein: CSVGGPPEGYEQYF
CDR3 DNA: TGCAGCGTTGGGGGTCCTCCGGAGGGCTACGAGCAGTACTTC

D gene: NA
J gene: TRBJ1-5
clone size: NA
V gene: TRBV20-1
CDR3 protein: CSARDAGRSSNQPQHF
CDR3 DNA: TGCAGTGCTAGAGATGCAGGCAGATCTAGCAATCAGCCCCAGCATTTT

D gene: NA
J gene: TRBJ2-7
clone size: NA
V gene: TRBV10-3
CDR3 protein: CAISQQVNYEQYF
CDR3 DNA: TGTGCCATCAGCCAACAGGTTAACTACGAGCAGTACTTC

D gene: NA
J gene: TRBJ2-4
clone size: few
V gene: TRBV28
CDR3 protein: CASSAGPNKNIQYF
CDR3 DNA: TGTGCCAGCAGTGCGGGACCAAATAAAAACATTCAGTACTTC

D gene: TRBD1
J gene: TRBJ2-7
clone size: few
V gene: TRBV7-2
CDR3 protein: CASSPSGDRGYEQYF
CDR3 DNA: TGTGCCAGCAGCCCCTCAGGGGACAGGGGTTACGAGCAGTACTTC

D gene: NA
J gene: TRBJ2-4
clone size: NA
V gene: TRBV6-2/TRBV6-3
CDR3 protein: CASSYPDTPIQYF
CDR3 DNA: TGTGCCAGCAGTTACCCTGACACCCCCATTCAGTACTTC

D gene: NA
J gene: TRBJ1-6
clone size: NA
V gene: TRBV29-1
CDR3 protein: CSVGMGGNSPLHF
CDR3 DNA: TGCAGCGTTGGGATGGGGGGAAACTCACCCCTCCACTTT

D gene: TRBD1
J gene: TRBJ2-7
clone size: few
V gene: TRBV15
CDR3 protein: CATSVQGSSSEQYF
CDR3 DNA: TGTGCCACCAGCGTACAGGGGTCTTCTTCCGAGCAGTACTTC

D gene: TRBD1
J gene: TRBJ1-1
clone size: NA
V gene: TRBV18
CDR3 protein: CASSPRNTGGSGNTEAFF
CDR3 DNA: TGTGCCAGCTCACCAAGGAACACAGGGGGTTCGGGGAACACTGAAGCTTTCTTT

D gene: TRBD2
J gene: TRBJ2-3
clone size: NA
V gene: TRBV7-2
CDR3 protein: CASSLQSGTISDTQYF
CDR3 DNA: TGTGCCAGCAGTCTTCAGAGCGGGACCATCTCAGATACGCAGTATTTT

D gene: TRBD1
J gene: TRBJ1-1
clone size: few
V gene: TRBV20-1
CDR3 protein: CSARDPRDSLKNFF
CDR3 DNA: TGCAGTGCTAGAGATCCCCGGGACAGCCTGAAGAATTTCTTT

D gene: TRBD2
J gene: TRBJ2-7
clone size: NA
V gene: TRBV6-2/TRBV6-3
CDR3 protein: CASKTGLAPTYEQYF
CDR3 DNA: TGTGCCAGCAAAACCGGACTAGCGCCAACCTACGAGCAGTACTTC

D gene: TRBD2
J gene: TRBJ2-5
clone size: NA
V gene: TRBV11-3
CDR3 protein: CASSSGLAGEIQETQYF
CDR3 DNA: TGTGCCAGCAGCTCGGGACTAGCGGGAGAAATTCAAGAGACCCAGTACTTC

D gene: TRBD2
J gene: TRBJ2-7
clone size: NA
V gene: TRBV18
CDR3 protein: CASSLPSGRPYEQYF
CDR3 DNA: TGTGCCAGCTCCCTGCCCAGCGGGAGGCCCTACGAGCAGTACTTC

D gene: TRBD1
J gene: TRBJ1-6
clone size: NA
V gene: TRBV20-1
CDR3 protein: CSARGSGTGYSPLHF
CDR3 DNA: TGCAGTGCTAGAGGATCCGGGACAGGGTATTCACCCCTCCACTTT

D gene: NA
J gene: TRBJ2-7
clone size: NA
V gene: TRBV29-1
CDR3 protein: CSVIKSGSYEQYF
CDR3 DNA: TGCAGCGTTATAAAAAGCGGATCCTACGAGCAGTACTTC

D gene: NA
J gene: TRBJ2-3
clone size: NA
V gene: TRBV4-2
CDR3 protein: CASSQGGGDTDTQYF
CDR3 DNA: TGTGCCAGCAGCCAAGGAGGGGGAGACACAGATACGCAGTATTTT

D gene: NA
J gene: TRBJ2-7
clone size: NA
V gene: TRBV20-1
CDR3 protein: CSASGGFAGSEQYF
CDR3 DNA: TGCAGTGCTAGTGGTGGGTTCGCAGGGAGCGAGCAGTACTTC

D gene: NA
J gene: TRBJ1-1
clone size: NA
V gene: TRBV29-1
CDR3 protein: CSVSTLWGGSTEAFF
CDR3 DNA: TGCAGCGTGTCCACTTTGTGGGGGGGGAGTACTGAAGCTTTCTTT

D gene: TRBD2
J gene: TRBJ2-5
clone size: few
V gene: TRBV7-2
CDR3 protein: CASSLVLAGTTTQYF
CDR3 DNA: TGTGCCAGCAGCTTAGTACTAGCGGGGACTACGACCCAGTACTTC

D gene: NA
J gene: TRBJ2-3
clone size: few
V gene: TRBV29-1
CDR3 protein: CSVAPGWGTDTQYF
CDR3 DNA: TGCAGCGTCGCTCCGGGTTGGGGCACAGATACGCAGTATTTT

D gene: NA
J gene: TRBJ2-5
clone size: few
V gene: TRBV4-1
CDR3 protein: CASSQRSFQETQYF
CDR3 DNA: TGCGCCAGCAGCCAACGCAGTTTCCAAGAGACCCAGTACTTC

D gene: NA
J gene: TRBJ2-7
clone size: NA
V gene: TRBV9
CDR3 protein: CASSMDGGESSYEQYF
CDR3 DNA: TGTGCCAGCTCCATGGATGGAGGAGAGAGCTCCTACGAGCAGTACTTC

D gene: TRBD2
J gene: TRBJ2-1
clone size: once
V gene: TRBV25-1
CDR3 protein: CASSDALAGVYNEQFF
CDR3 DNA: TGTGCCAGCAGTGATGCCCTAGCGGGAGTCTACAATGAGCAGTTCTTC

D gene: NA
J gene: TRBJ1-5
clone size: NA
V gene: TRBV10-3
CDR3 protein: CATAPLGSNQPQHF
CDR3 DNA: TGTGCCACAGCCCCCCTCGGGAGCAATCAGCCCCAGCATTTT

D gene: NA
J gene: TRBJ1-5
clone size: NA
V gene: TRBV20-1
CDR3 protein: CSASRRVGNQPQHF
CDR3 DNA: TGCAGTGCTAGTCGCCGGGTGGGCAATCAGCCCCAGCATTTT

D gene: NA
J gene: TRBJ2-1
clone size: NA
V gene: TRBV7-3
CDR3 protein: CASSLSGVSNEQFF
CDR3 DNA: TGTGCCAGCAGCTTAAGTGGGGTTTCCAATGAGCAGTTCTTC

D gene: TRBD2
J gene: TRBJ2-1
clone size: NA
V gene: TRBV3-1
CDR3 protein: CASSHLAGARNEQFF
CDR3 DNA: TGTGCCAGCAGCCACCTAGCGGGAGCGCGAAATGAGCAGTTCTTC

D gene: TRBD2
J gene: TRBJ2-3
clone size: few
V gene: TRBV3-1
CDR3 protein: CASSLRGLPLDTQYF
CDR3 DNA: TGTGCCAGCAGCCTTAGGGGACTACCCTTGGATACGCAGTATTTT

D gene: NA
J gene: TRBJ2-7
clone size: few
V gene: TRBV20-1
CDR3 protein: CSASSPVSTTEQYF
CDR3 DNA: TGCAGTGCTAGCTCCCCTGTGAGTACCACCGAGCAGTACTTC

D gene: NA
J gene: TRBJ1-2
clone size: few
V gene: TRBV12-3/TRBV12-4
CDR3 protein: CASSGTASNYGYTF
CDR3 DNA: TGTGCCAGCAGTGGGACGGCCTCTAACTATGGCTACACCTTC

D gene: NA
J gene: TRBJ1-1
clone size: NA
V gene: TRBV29-1
CDR3 protein: CSVARGGQNTEAFF
CDR3 DNA: TGCAGCGTTGCTAGGGGCGGACAGAACACTGAAGCTTTCTTT

D gene: TRBD2
J gene: TRBJ2-1
clone size: NA
V gene: TRBV24-1
CDR3 protein: CATSDSAGRGSYNEQFF
CDR3 DNA: TGTGCCACCAGTGATTCGGCAGGGCGGGGGTCCTACAATGAGCAGTTCTTC

D gene: NA
J gene: TRBJ2-7
clone size: NA
V gene: TRBV3-1
CDR3 protein: CASSPGVAGALEQYF
CDR3 DNA: TGTGCCAGCAGCCCGGGAGTGGCAGGCGCCCTCGAGCAGTACTTC

D gene: TRBD1
J gene: TRBJ1-6
clone size: NA
V gene: TRBV7-9
CDR3 protein: CASSLQGSPLHF
CDR3 DNA: TGTGCCAGCAGCCTACAGGGGTCACCCCTCCACTTT

D gene: TRBD2
J gene: TRBJ2-5
clone size: few
V gene: TRBV5-1
CDR3 protein: CASSLVAGGAETQYF
CDR3 DNA: TGCGCCAGCAGCTTGGTAGCGGGAGGGGCAGAGACCCAGTACTTC